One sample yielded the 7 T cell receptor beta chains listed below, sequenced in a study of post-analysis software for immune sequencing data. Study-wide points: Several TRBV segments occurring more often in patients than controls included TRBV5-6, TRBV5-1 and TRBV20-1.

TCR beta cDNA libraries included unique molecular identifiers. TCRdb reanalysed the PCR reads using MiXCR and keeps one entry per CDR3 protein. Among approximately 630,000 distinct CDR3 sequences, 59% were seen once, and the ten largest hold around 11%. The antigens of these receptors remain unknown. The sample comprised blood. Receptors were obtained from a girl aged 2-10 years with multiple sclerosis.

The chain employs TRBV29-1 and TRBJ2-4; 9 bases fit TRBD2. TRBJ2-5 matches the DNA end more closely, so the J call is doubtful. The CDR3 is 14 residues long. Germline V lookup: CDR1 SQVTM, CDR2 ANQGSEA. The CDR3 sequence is CSVHRRGGRETQYF. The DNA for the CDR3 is TGCAGCGTTCACAGGCGGGGGGGCAGGGAGACCCAGTACTTC.

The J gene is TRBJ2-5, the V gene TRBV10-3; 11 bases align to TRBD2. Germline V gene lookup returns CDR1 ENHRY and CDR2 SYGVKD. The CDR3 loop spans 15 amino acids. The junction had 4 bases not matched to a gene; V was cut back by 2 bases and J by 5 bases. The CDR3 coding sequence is TGTGCCATCAGTGAGACTAGCGGGAGTTTGGAGACCCAGTACTTC. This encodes CAISETSGSLETQYF.

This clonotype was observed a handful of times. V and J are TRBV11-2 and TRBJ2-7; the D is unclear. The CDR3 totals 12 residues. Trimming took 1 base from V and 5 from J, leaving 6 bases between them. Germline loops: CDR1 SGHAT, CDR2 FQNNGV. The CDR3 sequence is CASSLGDDEQYF. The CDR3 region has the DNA TGTGCCAGCAGCTTAGGTGATGACGAGCAGTACTTC.

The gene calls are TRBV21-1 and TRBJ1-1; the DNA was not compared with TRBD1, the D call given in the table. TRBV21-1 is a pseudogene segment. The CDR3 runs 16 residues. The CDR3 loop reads CASSPSPTGLNTEAFF. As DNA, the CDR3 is TGTGCCAGCAGCCCAAGCCCGACAGGTCTAAACACTGAAGCTTTCTTT.

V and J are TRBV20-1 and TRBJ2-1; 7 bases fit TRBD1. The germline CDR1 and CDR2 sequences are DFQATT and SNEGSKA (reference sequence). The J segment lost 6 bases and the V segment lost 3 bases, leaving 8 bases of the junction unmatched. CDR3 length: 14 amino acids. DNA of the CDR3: TGCAGTGCTAGTAAACCACAGGGGCGCAATGAGCAGTTCTTC. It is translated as CSASKPQGRNEQFF.

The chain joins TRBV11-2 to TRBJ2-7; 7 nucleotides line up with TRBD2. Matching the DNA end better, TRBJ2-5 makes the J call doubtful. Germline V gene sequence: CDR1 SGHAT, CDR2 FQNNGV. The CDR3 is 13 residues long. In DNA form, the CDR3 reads TGTGCCAGCAGCCTGACTAGCCGGGAGACCCAGTACTTC. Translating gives CASSLTSRETQYF.

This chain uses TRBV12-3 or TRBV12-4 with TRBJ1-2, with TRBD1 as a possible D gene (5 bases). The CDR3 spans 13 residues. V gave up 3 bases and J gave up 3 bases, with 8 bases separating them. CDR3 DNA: TGTGCCAGCAGTTTGGGGCCTCACTATGGCTACACCTTC. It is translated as CASSLGPHYGYTF.